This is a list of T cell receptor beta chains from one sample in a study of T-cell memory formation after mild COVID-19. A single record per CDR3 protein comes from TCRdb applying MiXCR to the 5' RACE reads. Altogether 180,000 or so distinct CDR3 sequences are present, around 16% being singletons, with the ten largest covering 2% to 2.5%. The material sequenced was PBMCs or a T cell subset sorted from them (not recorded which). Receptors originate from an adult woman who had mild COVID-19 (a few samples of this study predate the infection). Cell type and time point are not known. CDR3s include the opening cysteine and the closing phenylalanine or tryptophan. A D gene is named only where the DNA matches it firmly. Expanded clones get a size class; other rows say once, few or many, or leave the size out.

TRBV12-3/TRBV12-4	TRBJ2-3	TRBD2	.	TGTGCCAGCAGTCGCCGGACTAGCGGGGATAGCACAGATACGCAGTATTTT	CASSRRTSGDSTDTQYF
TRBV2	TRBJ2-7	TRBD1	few	TGTGCCAGCAGTGGACAGGGCTATTACGAGCAGTACTTC	CASSGQGYYEQYF
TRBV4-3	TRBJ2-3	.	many	TGCGCCAGCAGCCAAGAGGGGCAGGGAGGCTCGCAGTATTTT	CASSQEGQGGSQYF
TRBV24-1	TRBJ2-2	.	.	TGTGCCACCACATCGACCGGGGAGCTGTTTTTT	CATTSTGELFF
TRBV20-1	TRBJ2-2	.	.	TGCAGTGCTAATCGCCCGACACGGTCCGGGGAGCTGTTTTTT	CSANRPTRSGELFF
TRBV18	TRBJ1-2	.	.	TGTGCCAGCTCACCAAGCAGGGAATCATACTACACCTTC	CASSPSRESYYTF
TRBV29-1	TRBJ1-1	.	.	TGCAGCGTTGGTGGTGTGAACACTGAAGCTTTCTTT	CSVGGVNTEAFF
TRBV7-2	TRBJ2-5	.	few	TGTGCCAGCAGCTTAACGGCGGGCACCCTCAAGACCCAGTACTTC	CASSLTAGTLKTQYF
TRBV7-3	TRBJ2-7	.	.	TGTGCCAGCAGCTTAGGTCTGAGTGGCGGGGAGCAGTACTTC	CASSLGLSGGEQYF
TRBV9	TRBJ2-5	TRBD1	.	TGTGCCAGCAGCGTAGCTACAGGGGTAGGGACACACCAAGAGACCCAGTACTTC	CASSVATGVGTHQETQYF
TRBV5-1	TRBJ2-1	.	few	TGCGCCAGCAGCTGGGATGGGGGGAAGACGTGGCAGTTCTTC	CASSWDGGKTWQFF
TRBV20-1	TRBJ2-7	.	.	TGCAGTGCTAGATCCCTCGACAGACCCTACTCCTACGAGCAGTACTTC	CSARSLDRPYSYEQYF
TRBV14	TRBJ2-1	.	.	TGTGCCAGCAGCCAAGACAGAGGCCTATCCTACAATGAGCAGTTCTTC	CASSQDRGLSYNEQFF
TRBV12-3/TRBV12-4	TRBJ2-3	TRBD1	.	TGTGCCAGCAGTTTACCGAGGACAGGCAGCACAGATACGCAGTATTTT	CASSLPRTGSTDTQYF
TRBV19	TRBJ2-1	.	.	TGTGCCAGTAGTTGGGCAGGGGACTATGAGCAGTTCTTC	CASSWAGDYEQFF
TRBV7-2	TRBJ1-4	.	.	TGTGCCAGCAGCGACGCAGGGTCCCGTAATGAAAAACTGTTTTTT	CASSDAGSRNEKLFF
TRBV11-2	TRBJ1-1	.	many	TGTGCCAGCAGCTTAGGCATCCCGAGGCGGAACACTGAAGCTTTCTTT	CASSLGIPRRNTEAFF
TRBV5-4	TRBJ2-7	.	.	TGTGCCAGCAGTTCGGACCAGTACGAGCAGTACTTC	CASSSDQYEQYF
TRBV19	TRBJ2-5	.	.	TGTGCCAGTAGTATGATGTTTGGGTATCGAGAGACCCAGTACTTC	CASSMMFGYRETQYF
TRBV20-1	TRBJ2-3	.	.	TGCAGTGCTAGAGATAGCGGCCGCGCAGATACGCAGTATTTT	CSARDSGRADTQYF
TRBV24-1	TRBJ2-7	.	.	TGTGCCACCAGTGAGGCAGGGCGGTTCGAGCAGTACTTC	CATSEAGRFEQYF
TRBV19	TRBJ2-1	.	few	TGTGCCACCCGAGAGGGGCAGTCATACAATGAGCAGTTCTTC	CATREGQSYNEQFF
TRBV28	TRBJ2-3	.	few	TGTGCCAGCAGGCCGGCCCTCACAGATACGCAGTATTTT	CASRPALTDTQYF
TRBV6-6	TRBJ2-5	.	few	TGTGCCAGCAGGCAGAACCAAGAGACCCAGTACTTC	CASRQNQETQYF
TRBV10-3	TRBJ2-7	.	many	TGTGCCATCAGTGAGTCCGGGACAAGGACCTTCTCCTACGAGCAGTACTTC	CAISESGTRTFSYEQYF
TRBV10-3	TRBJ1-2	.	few	TGTGCCATCAGTGATGGGGGGCGCGGCTATGGCTACACCTTC	CAISDGGRGYGYTF
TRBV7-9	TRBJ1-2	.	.	TGTGCCAGCAGCTTGGGGCGCCTCAACTATGGCTACACCTTC	CASSLGRLNYGYTF
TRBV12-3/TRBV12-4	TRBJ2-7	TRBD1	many	TGTGCCAGCAGTAAGGGACAGAACTACGAGCAGTACTTC	CASSKGQNYEQYF
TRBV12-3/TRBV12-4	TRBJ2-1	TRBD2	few	TGTGCCAGCGAAGGACTAGAGACAGAGCAGTTCTTC	CASEGLETEQFF
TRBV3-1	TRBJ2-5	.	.	TGTGCCAGCAGCCTGCCTGGAGAGACCCAGTACTTC	CASSLPGETQYF
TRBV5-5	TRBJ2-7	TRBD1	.	TGTGCCAGCAGCTTGGTCGGGACAGGGAAGCTCGAGCAGTACTTC	CASSLVGTGKLEQYF
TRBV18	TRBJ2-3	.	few	TGTGCCAGCTCACCCTGGACTGAGACAGATACGCAGTATTTT	CASSPWTETDTQYF
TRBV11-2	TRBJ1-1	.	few	TGTGCCAGCAGCTTCCCAAGTACTGAAGCTTTCTTT	CASSFPSTEAFF
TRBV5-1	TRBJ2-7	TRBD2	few	TGCGCCAGCAGCTTGTTGTCCATTAGGATGGGGGGGTACGAGCAGTACTTC	CASSLLSIRMGGYEQYF
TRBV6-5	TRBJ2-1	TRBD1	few	TGTGCCAGCAGCCGAACAGGGGCCTACAATGAGCAGTTCTTC	CASSRTGAYNEQFF
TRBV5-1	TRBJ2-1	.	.	TGCGCCAGCAGCTTGACAGATAGTGAGCAGTTCTTC	CASSLTDSEQFF
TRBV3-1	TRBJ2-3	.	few	TGTGCCAGCAGCCAAGATGCAGATACGCAGTATTTT	CASSQDADTQYF
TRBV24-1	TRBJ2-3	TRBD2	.	TGTGCCACCAGTGATCCCCCGGGACTAGCGGATAGCACAGATACGCAGTATTTT	CATSDPPGLADSTDTQYF
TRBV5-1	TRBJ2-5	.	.	TGCGCCAGCAGCATGGGCGGGACGTCTCAAGAGACCCAGTACTTC	CASSMGGTSQETQYF
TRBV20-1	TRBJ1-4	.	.	TGCAGTGCCTCACGCGGGGCTTACGAAAAACTGTTTTTT	CSASRGAYEKLFF
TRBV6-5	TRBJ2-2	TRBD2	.	TGTGCCAGCAGTTTACTCCAGGGAGGGACCGGGGAGCTGTTTTTT	CASSLLQGGTGELFF
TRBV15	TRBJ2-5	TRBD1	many	TGTGCCACCAGCAGAACAGACAGGGGGCACGTAAAGACCCAGTACTTC	CATSRTDRGHVKTQYF
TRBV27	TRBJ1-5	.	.	TGTGCCAGCAGTAAGCAGGGTTTAGAGAATCAGCCCCAGCATTTT	CASSKQGLENQPQHF
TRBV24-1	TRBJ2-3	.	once	TGTGCCACCAGCGCCGCGGGTACGCAGTATTTT	CATSAAGTQYF